Listed here are 23 T cell receptor beta chains from one sample, sequenced in a study of PD-1 blockade in mismatch repair-deficient tumors. Sequencing was performed with immunoSEQ multiplex PCR; in TCRdb, only in-frame clones are kept and a portion is missing. In the table there are under 150,000 clones, more than 70% of which are singletons. Specimen: peripheral blood, collected roughly 67 weeks after starting pembrolizumab. These TCRs come from an adult with mismatch repair-deficient cancer.

This chain links TRBV12-5 with TRBJ2-1; maybe TRBD2 (5 bases). The CDR3 covers 16 residues. V lost 3 bases, J lost 0 bases, and 12 bases lay in between. Germline assignment: CDR1 LGHNT and CDR2 FRNRAP. CDR3 coding DNA: TGTGCTAGTGGTTTCTCCTTAGCGACCTCCTACAATGAGCAGTTCTTC. Protein product: CASGFSLATSYNEQFF. The variable domain in full, with the rest retrieved from reference TRBV12-5 and TRBJ2-1, is DARVTQTPRHKVTEMGQEVTMRCQPILGHNTVFWYRQTMMQGLELLAYFRNRAPLDDSGMPKDRFSAEMPDATLATLKIQPSEPRDSAVYFCASGFSLATSYNEQFFGPGTRLTVL.

This chain connects TRBV12-5 to TRBJ2-1; TRBD2 matches at 7 bases. Germline values: CDR1 LGHNT, CDR2 FRNRAP. This CDR3 contains 19 residues. Germline trimming cut 0 bases from V and 3 bases from J; bases unmatched to any gene: 14. CDR3 in DNA: TGTGCTAGTGGTTTGGTACTTAGCGGCGGGAGTGGGGACTACAATGAGCAGTTCTTC. Translated, it gives CASGLVLSGGSGDYNEQFF.

The chain joins TRBV28 to TRBJ2-7, with D tentatively TRBD2 (5 bases). Trimming removed 1 base from V and 3 bases from J, with 10 bases in between. In germline, CDR1 is MDHEN, CDR2 SYDVKM. This CDR3 is 14 amino acids long. The CDR3 nucleotides are TGTGCCAGCAGTTTATTAGGAGAGGGCTACGAGCAGTACTTC. Translation gives CASSLLGEGYEQYF.

V is TRBV7-6 and J is TRBJ1-2, with a weak D call TRBD1 (6 bases). Per the germline V gene, CDR1 is SGHVS and CDR2 is FNYEAQ. This CDR3 has 14 residues. V lost 5 bases and J 1 base, leaving 11 bases between the germline ends. The CDR3 protein is CASSPTGFNYGYTF. The CDR3, as DNA: TGTGCCAGCAGCCCGACAGGTTTTAACTATGGCTACACCTTC.

This rearrangement joins TRBV6-6 to TRBJ2-1; D may be TRBD2 (5 bases). V lost 0 bases, J lost 4 bases, and 7 bases lay in between. This CDR3 comprises 14 residues. CDR1 MNHNY and CDR2 SVGAGI come from the germline V gene (reference sequence). CDR3 coding DNA: TGTGCCAGCAGTTACTCACTAGTTTACAATGAGCAGTTCTTC. It translates to CASSYSLVYNEQFF.

This clone was seen a few times. The chain recombines TRBV11-2 with TRBJ2-7; D is uncertain. The ends were cut back, 3 bases at V and 3 bases at J, with 9 bases in the middle. CDR1 SGHAT and CDR2 FQNNGV come from the germline V gene. This CDR3 region has 13 residues. Here the CDR3 DNA reads TGTGCCAGCAGCTTCAACGACGGCTACGAGCAGTACTTC. This translates into CASSFNDGYEQYF.

This clone is medium-sized in the sample. CDR3 nucleotide sequence: TGCGCCAGCAGCTCTCACAGGGTCGAGACCCAGTACTTC. Its translation: CASSSHRVETQYF. The rearrangement uses TRBV5-1 and TRBJ2-5; TRBD1 might be the D (6 bases). Per germline, CDR1 SGHRS and CDR2 YFSETQ. V was pared by 3 bases and J by 5 bases, with 11 bases between. The CDR3 loop spans 13 amino acids.

The rearrangement uses TRBV6-1 and TRBJ1-2; D ambiguous. Trimming removed 6 bases from V and 5 bases from J, with 13 bases in between. There are 13 residues in the CDR3. Germline CDR1 is MNHNS and CDR2 is SASEGT. The CDR3 nucleotides read TGTGCCAGCAGCGGCCAAGAGCCATATGGCTACACCTTC. Translation: CASSGQEPYGYTF.

The rearrangement links TRBV28 to TRBJ2-1; D possibly corresponds to TRBD1 (5 bases). Germline lookup yields CDR1 MDHEN and CDR2 SYDVKM. Trimming removed 3 bases from V and 15 bases from J, with 9 bases in between. The CDR3 is 10 residues long. The CDR3 spells CASSFRDSFF. The CDR3 DNA reads as TGTGCCAGCAGTTTCAGGGATTCGTTCTTC.

V gene TRBV7-8 combines with J gene TRBJ2-7, with D possibly being TRBD2 (5 bases). V lost 5 bases, J lost 5 bases, and 22 bases lay in between. From germline, CDR1 is SGHVS and CDR2 FQNEAQ. The CDR3 is 16 amino acids. For the CDR3, the DNA is TGTGCCAGCAGCCCTACCAAGGCGTACGTGGGAGACGAGCAGTACTTC. This gives the protein CASSPTKAYVGDEQYF.

This clone was seen a single time. This chain joins TRBV13 and TRBJ2-1, with D perhaps matching TRBD2 (5 bases). V was shortened by 3 bases and J by 4 bases, with 19 bases between the two germline ends. Germline V CDR1 and CDR2: PRHDT, FYEKMQ (reference sequence). This CDR3 has 17 amino acids. This chain's CDR3 is CASSFVSGFEGYNEQFF. The CDR3 DNA reads TGTGCCAGCAGCTTTGTGAGCGGTTTCGAAGGGTACAATGAGCAGTTCTTC. Together with reference TRBV13 and TRBJ2-1, the CDR3 gives the full variable domain: AAGVIQSPRHLIKEKRETATLKCYPIPRHDTVYWYQQGPGQDPQFLISFYEKMQSDKGSIPDRFSAQQFSDYHSELNMSSLELGDSALYFCASSFVSGFEGYNEQFFGPGTRLTVL.

The V gene is TRBV19, the J gene TRBJ1-4, with TRBD1 matching over 8 bases. V gave up 3 bases and J gave up 5 bases; unmatched junction bases: 11. The CDR3 is made up of 17 amino acids. CDR1 and CDR2 (germline): LNHDA, SQIVND (reference sequence). This chain's CDR3 is CASSMDREGGSNEKLFF. The CDR3 DNA follows: TGTGCCAGTAGTATGGACAGGGAGGGAGGGAGCAATGAAAAACTGTTTTTT.

The chain links TRBV4-1 to TRBJ2-5; D perhaps matches TRBD1 (6 bases). CDR3 length: 15 amino acids. V lost 4 bases and J lost 3, with 15 bases in between. Germline V gene data show CDR1 as MGHRA and CDR2 as YSYEKL. The CDR3 DNA reads TGCGCCAGCAGCCCCCTACTAACAGGGAAAGAGACCCAGTACTTC. This codes for CASSPLLTGKETQYF.

The chain has TRBV30 and TRBJ2-5; no clear D gene. Germline CDR1 and CDR2: GTSNPN and SVGIG (reference sequence). With 5 bases removed from V and 0 bases from J, the gap between germline ends came to 7 bases. The CDR3 has 12 residues. The CDR3 protein is CAWVTNQETQYF. CDR3 nucleotide sequence: TGTGCCTGGGTCACGAACCAAGAGACCCAGTACTTC.

With respect to this clone: One end of the junction fails to match germline, which may point to a read error. The rearrangement links TRBV7-2 to TRBJ1-1; no reliable D call. CDR3 length: 9 amino acids. The V gene's germline CDR1 is SGHTA and CDR2 FQGNSA. Here the CDR3 reads CFMNTEAFF. The CDR3 DNA sequence: TGCTTCATGAACACTGAAGCTTTCTTT.

This chain joins TRBV4-2 and TRBJ2-1; D is unclear. Trimming left V 1 base short and J 0 bases short, with 7 bases between. The CDR3 extends over 15 amino acids. Germline CDR1 LGHNA, CDR2 YNFKEQ. CDR3 region: CASSQAESSYNEQFF. CDR3 DNA sequence: TGTGCCAGCAGCCAAGCGGAAAGCTCCTACAATGAGCAGTTCTTC.

The chain joins TRBV27 to TRBJ2-3; tentative D call: TRBD2 (6 bases). The CDR3 has 15 amino acids. The V gene lost 1 base and the J gene lost 2 bases, with 10 bases spanning the gap. Germline V gene sequence: CDR1 MNHEY, CDR2 SMNVEV (reference sequence). This chain's CDR3 is CASSLLGGLTDTQYF. As DNA, the CDR3 is TGTGCCAGCAGTTTATTAGGAGGGCTCACAGATACGCAGTATTTT.

This clone was observed a single time. V and J are TRBV28 and TRBJ2-2; 7 bases fit TRBD2. The germline V gene has CDR1 MDHEN and CDR2 SYDVKM. The CDR3 is 14 amino acids. V shed 3 bases, J shed 6 bases, and the junction held 4 bases outside the gene matches. CDR3 sequence (DNA): TGTGCCAGCAGTTTTTCGGGGGGTCCCGGGGAGCTGTTTTTT. Amino acids: CASSFSGGPGELFF.

The chain combines TRBV7-9 with TRBJ2-7; D gene uncertain. The germline gives CDR1 SEHNR, CDR2 FQNEAQ (reference sequence). CDR3 length equals 11 residues. V was pared by 5 bases and J by 7 bases, with 9 bases between. The CDR3: CASSPMGEQYF. DNA of the CDR3: TGTGCCAGCAGCCCCATGGGGGAGCAGTACTTC.

This clone came up once. The CDR3 sequence: CASSLVSDGEQYF. The CDR3 DNA follows: TGTGCCAGCAGCTTAGTATCAGATGGCGAGCAGTACTTC. V gene TRBV11-2 combines with J gene TRBJ2-7; D not resolved. The CDR3 is 13 amino acids. Per the germline V gene, CDR1 is SGHAT and CDR2 is FQNNGV. Trimming took 1 base from V and 6 from J, leaving 10 bases between them.

This chain uses TRBV27 with TRBJ2-1, with 9 nucleotides matching TRBD2. The germline V gene encodes CDR1 MNHEY and CDR2 SMNVEV (reference sequence). Trimming removed 4 bases from V and 6 bases from J; junction bases left unmatched: 10. This CDR3 has 16 residues. The CDR3, as DNA: TGTGCCAGCAGTTCCCTTACTAGCGGGTCAGGCAATGAGCAGTTCTTC. This translates into CASSSLTSGSGNEQFF.

This chain uses TRBV6-5 with TRBJ1-2; the D gene is possibly TRBD1 (6 bases). The ends were cut back, 6 bases at V and 8 bases at J, with 13 bases in the middle. There are 12 residues in the CDR3. Germline CDR1 and CDR2: MNHEY and SVGAGI. DNA of the CDR3: TGTGCCAGCAGAAAAGACAGGCGCGGCTACACCTTC. Amino acids: CASRKDRRGYTF.

J is TRBJ2-5 and V is TRBV14; D perhaps matches TRBD2 (5 bases). CDR3 length equals 14 residues. The V and J ends lost 4 bases and 5 bases respectively, with 14 bases between them. From germline, CDR1 is SGHDN and CDR2 FVKESK. The CDR3 nucleotides are TGTGCCAGCAGCCCCGGGGTCCTGCGGGAGACCCAGTACTTC. It codes for CASSPGVLRETQYF.